Listed below are T cell receptor beta chains from one sample, sequenced in a study of type 1 and type 2 diabetes patients. One entry per CDR3 protein, called by TCRdb with MiXCR from the multiplex PCR reads. In the table there are 270,000 or so distinct CDR3 sequences, approximately 45% of which are singletons. The material sequenced was peripheral blood mononuclear cells (PBMCs). Receptors were obtained from a man between 18 and 35 years old with type 2 diabetes. The CDR3 runs from the conserved cysteine through the conserved F or W. A D gene is named only where the DNA matches it firmly. Some rows mark clone size as missing; the rest say once, few, many or name a class of expanded clone.

cdr3_nt: TGCAGTGCTAGAACAGAGATTAGCTACGAGCAGTACTTC
cdr3_aa: CSARTEISYEQYF
d_call: -
j_call: TRBJ2-7
clone_size: many
v_call: TRBV20-1

cdr3_nt: TGTGCCAGTAGGGCCAGGGAGAACACTGAAGCTTTCTTT
cdr3_aa: CASRARENTEAFF
d_call: -
j_call: TRBJ1-1
clone_size: few
v_call: TRBV19

cdr3_nt: TGTGCCAGCAGTAACCGGGACAGGGGGCATTTATCGCTTTCACCCCTCCACTTT
cdr3_aa: CASSNRDRGHLSLSPLHF
d_call: TRBD1
j_call: TRBJ1-6
clone_size: -
v_call: TRBV28

cdr3_nt: TGTGCCAGCAGCCAAGGCGGGTTAGAAGAGACCCAGTACTTC
cdr3_aa: CASSQGGLEETQYF
d_call: -
j_call: TRBJ2-5
clone_size: -
v_call: TRBV14

cdr3_nt: TGTGCCAGCAGCTTACGAGAAGACGAGCAGTACTTC
cdr3_aa: CASSLREDEQYF
d_call: -
j_call: TRBJ2-7
clone_size: -
v_call: TRBV7-6

cdr3_nt: TGTGCCAGTAGTATCCCACAGGGTAATCAGCCCCAGCATTTT
cdr3_aa: CASSIPQGNQPQHF
d_call: -
j_call: TRBJ1-5
clone_size: -
v_call: TRBV19

cdr3_nt: TGTGCCAGCAGCTTAGCTCAGGGGTCTGGGGCCAACGTCCTGACTTTC
cdr3_aa: CASSLAQGSGANVLTF
d_call: -
j_call: TRBJ2-6
clone_size: -
v_call: TRBV7-2

cdr3_nt: TGTGCCAGTAGTACCTCCCGTCAAGAGACCCAGTACTTC
cdr3_aa: CASSTSRQETQYF
d_call: -
j_call: TRBJ2-5
clone_size: -
v_call: TRBV19

cdr3_nt: TGTGCCAGTAGTCAGGGCTACACCTTC
cdr3_aa: CASSQGYTF
d_call: -
j_call: TRBJ1-2
clone_size: -
v_call: TRBV19

cdr3_nt: TGTGCCAGCAGCTTAGTAATGGGACAGGCCCACCACGAGCAGTACTTC
cdr3_aa: CASSLVMGQAHHEQYF
d_call: TRBD1
j_call: TRBJ2-7
clone_size: -
v_call: TRBV11-2

cdr3_nt: TGCGCCAGCAGCCAAGTTGAGCCAGTAGGTTCACCCCTCCACTTT
cdr3_aa: CASSQVEPVGSPLHF
d_call: -
j_call: TRBJ1-6
clone_size: few
v_call: TRBV4-1

cdr3_nt: TGTGCCAGCAGCCCGAACAGTGACAATCAGCCCCAGCATTTT
cdr3_aa: CASSPNSDNQPQHF
d_call: -
j_call: TRBJ1-5
clone_size: -
v_call: TRBV7-8

cdr3_nt: TGTGCCAGCAGCCCCGCCTCCGAGGGCTATGGCTACACCTTC
cdr3_aa: CASSPASEGYGYTF
d_call: -
j_call: TRBJ1-2
clone_size: once
v_call: TRBV14

cdr3_nt: TGCGCCAGCTCAGCCCGGTTCGACGTCTATAACTATGGCTACACCTTC
cdr3_aa: CASSARFDVYNYGYTF
d_call: -
j_call: TRBJ1-2
clone_size: few
v_call: TRBV5-1

cdr3_nt: TGCGCCAGCTGGCCAAATTCACCCCTCCACTTT
cdr3_aa: CASWPNSPLHF
d_call: -
j_call: TRBJ1-6
clone_size: -
v_call: TRBV10-1

cdr3_nt: TGTGCCACCAGAGAACGGGATGAGGGCCCTATTGGGGTGCAGTACTTC
cdr3_aa: CATRERDEGPIGVQYF
d_call: -
j_call: TRBJ2-7
clone_size: few
v_call: TRBV15

cdr3_nt: TGTGCCAGCAGTTACTCGAAAATTAATAATTCACCCCTCCACTTT
cdr3_aa: CASSYSKINNSPLHF
d_call: -
j_call: TRBJ1-6
clone_size: -
v_call: TRBV6-1

cdr3_nt: TGTGCCTGGACCCACGTGGGGGGTGATGAGCAGTTCTTC
cdr3_aa: CAWTHVGGDEQFF
d_call: -
j_call: TRBJ2-1
clone_size: few
v_call: TRBV30

cdr3_nt: TGCAGCGTGTGGATGACAGGGAACCCATACGAGCAGTACTTC
cdr3_aa: CSVWMTGNPYEQYF
d_call: TRBD1
j_call: TRBJ2-7
clone_size: -
v_call: TRBV29-1

cdr3_nt: TGTGCCAGCAGTCGAAACACAGGGACCCACGAGCAGTACTTC
cdr3_aa: CASSRNTGTHEQYF
d_call: -
j_call: TRBJ2-7
clone_size: -
v_call: TRBV12-3/TRBV12-4

cdr3_nt: TGCAGCGTTGTAGATTCGGATCAGCCCCAGCATTTT
cdr3_aa: CSVVDSDQPQHF
d_call: -
j_call: TRBJ1-5
clone_size: few
v_call: TRBV29-1

cdr3_nt: TGTGCCAGTAGTTCGAGGCGACAGGGGTACACCGGGGAGCTGTTTTTT
cdr3_aa: CASSSRRQGYTGELFF
d_call: TRBD1
j_call: TRBJ2-2
clone_size: -
v_call: TRBV19

cdr3_nt: TGTGCCAGCAGTGAGTCGCGGGGCACCGGGGAGCTGTTTTTT
cdr3_aa: CASSESRGTGELFF
d_call: -
j_call: TRBJ2-2
clone_size: many
v_call: TRBV2

cdr3_nt: TGCGCCAGCAGTGACCCACGACAGGTCACCGGGGAGCTGTTTTTT
cdr3_aa: CASSDPRQVTGELFF
d_call: -
j_call: TRBJ2-2
clone_size: once
v_call: TRBV10-1

cdr3_nt: TGTGCCAGTAGTTTAGGATGGGGACCCGTCGGGGAAGAAGCTTTCTTT
cdr3_aa: CASSLGWGPVGEEAFF
d_call: -
j_call: TRBJ1-1
clone_size: -
v_call: TRBV19

cdr3_nt: TGTGCCAGCACCACGTTAGGGCTTGAAAAACTGTTTTTT
cdr3_aa: CASTTLGLEKLFF
d_call: -
j_call: TRBJ1-4
clone_size: -
v_call: TRBV3-1

cdr3_nt: TGCGCCAGCAGTGAAACTGGGGCGCGTACCACCGGGGAGCTGTTTTTT
cdr3_aa: CASSETGARTTGELFF
d_call: -
j_call: TRBJ2-2
clone_size: few
v_call: TRBV10-1

cdr3_nt: TGTGCCAGCAGTTTAGATATAGGGGGTAGCACGAATGGCTACACCTTC
cdr3_aa: CASSLDIGGSTNGYTF
d_call: -
j_call: TRBJ1-2
clone_size: -
v_call: TRBV12-3/TRBV12-4

cdr3_nt: TGTGCCTGGAGGATCGACGGAGCGGATACGCAGTATTTT
cdr3_aa: CAWRIDGADTQYF
d_call: -
j_call: TRBJ2-3
clone_size: few
v_call: TRBV30

cdr3_nt: TGTGCCAGCAGTGGATTGGGTTCCGGGGAGCTGTTTTTT
cdr3_aa: CASSGLGSGELFF
d_call: -
j_call: TRBJ2-2
clone_size: -
v_call: TRBV2

cdr3_nt: TGTGCCAGCAGCTTAACCCCAGGGGGCCGGGATGGCTACACCTTC
cdr3_aa: CASSLTPGGRDGYTF
d_call: TRBD1
j_call: TRBJ1-2
clone_size: -
v_call: TRBV7-2

cdr3_nt: TGCAGCGTTGAGGTGGGGTTTGGCTACACCTTC
cdr3_aa: CSVEVGFGYTF
d_call: -
j_call: TRBJ1-2
clone_size: -
v_call: TRBV29-1

cdr3_nt: TGTGCCAGCAGCCAGGGCGACCGGTACACCGGGGAGCTGTTTTTT
cdr3_aa: CASSQGDRYTGELFF
d_call: -
j_call: TRBJ2-2
clone_size: -
v_call: TRBV7-2

cdr3_nt: TGTGCCAGCAGTGCCGGGACAGGGGGTGGAACTGAAGCTTTCTTT
cdr3_aa: CASSAGTGGGTEAFF
d_call: TRBD1
j_call: TRBJ1-1
clone_size: -
v_call: TRBV27

cdr3_nt: TGTGCCAGCAGTGCGCGAGCGAACACTGAAGCTTTCTTT
cdr3_aa: CASSARANTEAFF
d_call: -
j_call: TRBJ1-1
clone_size: many
v_call: TRBV2

cdr3_nt: TGTGCCAGTATGAGGGGGAATTCACCCCTCCACTTT
cdr3_aa: CASMRGNSPLHF
d_call: -
j_call: TRBJ1-6
clone_size: many
v_call: TRBV2

cdr3_nt: TGTGCCAGCAGACTCCCTCCGGGACAGGGGGAGTATGGCTACACCTTC
cdr3_aa: CASRLPPGQGEYGYTF
d_call: TRBD1
j_call: TRBJ1-2
clone_size: -
v_call: TRBV2

cdr3_nt: TGTGCCAGCAGCTTAGAATTCGGGGTACCGTCGCACGAGCAGTACTTC
cdr3_aa: CASSLEFGVPSHEQYF
d_call: -
j_call: TRBJ2-7
clone_size: -
v_call: TRBV7-9

cdr3_nt: TGTGCCAGCAGTAACAGGGCCTACGAGCAGTACTTC
cdr3_aa: CASSNRAYEQYF
d_call: -
j_call: TRBJ2-7
clone_size: few
v_call: TRBV6-5

cdr3_nt: TGTGCCACCAGCAGAGATGTAACGGGTGGAGCTGGCTACACCTTC
cdr3_aa: CATSRDVTGGAGYTF
d_call: -
j_call: TRBJ1-2
clone_size: -
v_call: TRBV15